This TCR beta chain was sequenced in a study of blood T cell repertoires in COVID-19. Looking at the study overall: Samples representing acute and convalescent COVID-19 were sourced from the United States, Italy and Spain. PBMCs, B-cell-depleted T cells, or T cells provided the cDNA or gDNA that made up the material.

Study processing details: Estimation of nucleated cell counts was performed using reference gene primer amplification. Repertoires were generated with immunoSEQ multiplex PCR, while TCRdb's copy carries only in-frame clones and drops some. V, J and clone size derive from that table, while D and trimming were established from the DNA sequence. The sample contains about 58,000 clones, about nine tenths of which appear only once. Deletions cut 0 bases from V and 7 bases from J, with 15 bases between. This CDR3 is built from 15 residues. Germline CDR1 reads GTSNPN; CDR2 reads SVGIG (reference sequence). This chain joins TRBV30 and TRBJ1-4; tentative D call: TRBD1 (6 bases). The source is a woman in her 70s with active COVID-19. The sample taken for sequencing was peripheral blood. The CDR3 here is CAWSVRDTGGEKLFF. The CDR3 DNA follows: TGTGCCTGGAGTGTAAGGGACACCGGCGGTGAAAAACTGTTTTTT. Drawing the rest from reference TRBV30 and TRBJ1-4, the complete variable domain is SQTIHQWPATLVQPVGSPLSLECTVEGTSNPNLYWYRQAAGRGLQLLFYSVGIGQISSEVPQNLSASRPQDRQFILSSKKLLLSDSGFYLCAWSVRDTGGEKLFFGSGTQLSVL.